Shown below are 10 T cell receptor beta chains from a single sample sequenced in a study of cytomegalovirus exposure and HLA in healthy donors. With 60 Vbeta and 13 Jbeta primers, the PCR was carried out. Sequencing used immunoSEQ multiplex PCR; TCRdb keeps in-frame clones, though not all of them. The table includes some 150,000 clones, 50% to 75% detected once. The sample comprised PBMCs. The receptors originated from a woman in her thirties in good health and CMV-seropositive.

This sequence joins TRBV28 and TRBJ2-1; TRBD1 aligns across 7 bases. V lost 6 bases and J lost 5; bases outside the gene matches: 10. The CDR3 loop spans 15 amino acids. Germline V lookup: CDR1 MDHEN, CDR2 SYDVKM. CDR3 sequence: CASSSLLTGNNEQFF. The CDR3 DNA is TGTGCCAGCAGCTCCCTCCTGACAGGGAACAATGAGCAGTTCTTC.

This chain connects TRBV6-1 to TRBJ2-6; perhaps TRBD1 as D (5 bases). V was clipped by 6 bases and J by 2 bases, with 11 bases between them. The germline V gene encodes CDR1 MNHNS and CDR2 SASEGT. The CDR3 is made up of 15 amino acids. CDR3 region: CASRAGFAGANVLTF. The CDR3, as DNA: TGTGCCAGCAGAGCAGGGTTCGCTGGGGCCAACGTCCTGACTTTC.

This clone has a single count. V gene TRBV19 combines with J gene TRBJ2-7; perhaps TRBD2 as D (5 bases). CDR3 length: 13 amino acids. V was trimmed by 6 bases and J by 3 bases, leaving 12 bases between them. Per the germline V gene, CDR1 is LNHDA and CDR2 is SQIVND (reference sequence). CDR3 sequence (DNA): TGTGCCAGTAGCCCGTCCAGCGGCTACGAGCAGTACTTC. This gives the protein CASSPSSGYEQYF.

The chain uses TRBV7-6 and TRBJ1-5, with TRBD1 identical over 8 bases. Germline lookup yields CDR1 SGHVS and CDR2 FNYEAQ. The CDR3 runs 16 residues. V lost 1 base to trimming and J lost 5 bases; unmatched junction nucleotides: 7. CDR3 sequence (DNA): TGTGCCAGCAGCTTAGACACGGGCAGGGGGCATCAGCCCCAGCATTTT. This encodes CASSLDTGRGHQPQHF.

There are a few counts of this clone. The chain joins TRBV2 to TRBJ2-3, with 10 nucleotides matching TRBD2. The germline CDR1 and CDR2 sequences are SNHLY and FYNNEI. Trimming cost V 6 bases and J 5 bases; bases outside gene matches: 5. The CDR3 extends over 14 amino acids. CDR3 coding DNA: TGTGCCAGCAGGCTAGCGGGAGTAGGAGATACGCAGTATTTT. Translating gives CASRLAGVGDTQYF.

The chain links TRBV7-2 to TRBJ1-2, with D uncertain. The CDR3 extends over 13 amino acids. Trimming left V 1 base short and J 6 bases short, with 9 bases between. CDR1 and CDR2 from the germline V gene are SGHTA and FQGNSA. CDR3 nucleotides: TGTGCCAGCAGCTTAGTAGCGGAGAATGGCTACACCTTC. Residues: CASSLVAENGYTF.

CDR3 sequence (DNA): TGTGCCAGCAGTTTGTGGGCAGCCCGCAAGATGAACACTGAAGCTTTCTTT. Translating gives CASSLWAARKMNTEAFF. The V and J genes are TRBV27 and TRBJ1-1; D ambiguous. The germline gives CDR1 MNHEY, CDR2 SMNVEV (reference sequence). Trimming stripped 3 bases from V and 0 bases from J, with 17 bases between. The CDR3 loop spans 17 amino acids.

The CDR3 coding sequence is TGTGCCAGCAGCCAAGATTTTAGAATAGCGGGGATACCAGATACGCAGTATTTT. This sequence encodes CASSQDFRIAGIPDTQYF. V is TRBV4-2 and J is TRBJ2-3; 8 bases are a match to TRBD2. The germline V gene encodes CDR1 LGHNA and CDR2 YNFKEQ. The ends lost 0 bases at V and 4 bases at J; junction bases unmatched: 12. The CDR3 is 18 residues long.

The genes are TRBV20-1 and TRBJ2-1; the D gene is possibly TRBD1 (6 bases). The CDR3 has 11 amino acids. Trimming took off 5 bases at V and 9 bases at J, with 11 bases between the two ends. Per the germline V gene, CDR1 is DFQATT and CDR2 is SNEGSKA (reference sequence). CDR3: CSAGQGSEQFF. CDR3 sequence (DNA): TGCAGTGCTGGTCAGGGGTCTGAGCAGTTCTTC.

The rearrangement uses TRBV27 and TRBJ2-1; maybe TRBD1 (6 bases). Germline loops: CDR1 MNHEY, CDR2 SMNVEV (reference sequence). The V gene lost 6 bases and the J gene lost 4 bases, with 22 bases spanning the gap. The CDR3 is 17 amino acids. For the CDR3, the DNA is TGTGCCAGCAGCCAAGAGCGAGGGGGACCTACATACAATGAGCAGTTCTTC. Amino acids: CASSQERGGPTYNEQFF.